This note documents a single T cell receptor (beta chain) sequence. TCRdb's table, derived via immunoSEQ multiplex PCR, lists solely in-frame clones and lacks some. The profile shows approximately 70,000 clones, under 98% of them singletons. V lost 3 bases to trimming and J lost 4 bases, with 10 bases between them. CDR3 size: 14 residues. Germline V gene data show CDR1 as MGHDK and CDR2 as SYGVNS. The data are from a study of technical replicates of blood from a handful of donors. This chain uses TRBV25-1 with TRBJ1-5; weak D call: TRBD1 (5 bases). This receptor was obtained from a human donor in good health. Sequencing was performed on T cells isolated from PBMCs. The CDR3 region is CASSDWSGNQPQHF. CDR3 DNA sequence: TGTGCCAGCAGTGATTGGTCAGGGAATCAGCCCCAGCATTTT.